These T cell receptor beta chains were read from a single sample in a study of human thymus T cells. Some clones are missing from TCRdb's copy, which holds only in-frame ones; the method was immunoSEQ multiplex PCR. The sample holds 54,000 or so clones, 85% to 95% seen once. Sequences were obtained from blood. These TCRs come from a boy younger than two with a congenital heart defect but otherwise immunologically healthy. Both conserved end residues are part of each CDR3.

len,v_gene,j_gene,CDR3aa
15,TRBV9,TRBJ2-7,CASSAHQGLPYEQYF
15,TRBV30,TRBJ1-3,CAWRRDRGQGNTIYF
18,TRBV5-1,TRBJ2-1,CASLSWIKLAIWDNEQFF
13,TRBV19,TRBJ2-7,CASSIKSGGEQYF
13,TRBV29-1,TRBJ2-1,CSVYADRGNEQFF
15,TRBV5-1,TRBJ2-1,CASSDGLAGYNEQFF
15,TRBV11-2,TRBJ2-3,CASCVSGRTTDTQYF
15,TRBV11-2,TRBJ2-5,CASSSLAGGAGAQYF
15,TRBV4-1,TRBJ2-7,CASSQSDRDSGEQYF
17,TRBV10-2,TRBJ2-7,CASSGGKILAGGGEQYF
15,TRBV7-2,TRBJ1-2,CASSLNRWSLNGYTF
16,TRBV19,TRBJ2-6,CASSIGYPSGANVLTF
15,TRBV7-2,TRBJ2-7,CASSPSAGSSYEQYF
13,TRBV11-3,TRBJ1-1,CASSHGQNTEAFF
14,TRBV30,TRBJ2-4,CAWSPRLPGDIQYF
12,TRBV27,TRBJ1-6,CASSLELTPLHF
14,TRBV5-6,TRBJ2-7,CASSFIATSHEQYF
14,TRBV6-5,TRBJ2-1,CASSPMGGLREQFF
15,TRBV28,TRBJ2-5,CASSLAAAGQETQYF
11,TRBV20-1,TRBJ1-2,CSARSPYGYTF
13,TRBV7-9,TRBJ2-7,CASSPGTSYEQYF
15,TRBV5-1,TRBJ2-2,CASRPGQGYTGELFF